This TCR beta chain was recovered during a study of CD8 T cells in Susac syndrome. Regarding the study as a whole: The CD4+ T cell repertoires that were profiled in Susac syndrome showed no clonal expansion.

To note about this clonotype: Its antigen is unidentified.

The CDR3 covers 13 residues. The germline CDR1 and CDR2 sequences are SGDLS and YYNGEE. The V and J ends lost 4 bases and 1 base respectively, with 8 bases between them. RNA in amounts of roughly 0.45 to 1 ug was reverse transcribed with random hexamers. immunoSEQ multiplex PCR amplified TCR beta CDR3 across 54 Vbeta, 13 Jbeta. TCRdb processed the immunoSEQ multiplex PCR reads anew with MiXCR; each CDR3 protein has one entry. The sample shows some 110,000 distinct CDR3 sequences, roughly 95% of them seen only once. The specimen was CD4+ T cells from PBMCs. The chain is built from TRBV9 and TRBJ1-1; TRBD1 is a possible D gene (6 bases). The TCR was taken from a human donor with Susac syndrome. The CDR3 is CASSRQANTEAFF. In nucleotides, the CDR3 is TGTGCCAGCAGCCGACAGGCGAACACTGAAGCTTTCTTT.